This T cell receptor (beta chain) is drawn from a study of shared clonotypes between healthy human individuals. Germline loops: CDR1 MDHEN, CDR2 SYDVKM. The CDR3 spans 16 residues. V lost 6 bases to trimming and J lost 0 bases, with 18 bases between them. Profiled with immunoSEQ multiplex PCR; TCRdb holds only in-frame clones, not every one. Found here are 500,000 to 700,000 clones, roughly 95% of them singletons; the top ten hold 0.095% to 0.14%. CD8 cells classed as naive were CD45RO-negative and positively selected for CCR7, excluding terminally differentiated effector memory CD45RA+ cells. The sample was naive CD8+ T cells sorted from blood. This chain links TRBV28 with TRBJ2-7; possible D gene TRBD2, 6 bases. This clonotype originated in a woman in her 30s in good health. The CDR3 loop is CASSSLRTTISYEQYF. CDR3 DNA: TGTGCCAGCAGCAGCCTTCGGACTACTATCTCCTACGAGCAGTACTTC.